The 32 T cell receptor beta chains below were found in one sample sequenced in a study of preoperative IRX-2 immunotherapy in early breast cancer. Measured with immunoSEQ multiplex PCR; TCRdb has only the in-frame clones, and not every one. The sample lists 25,000 or so clones, more than 80% seen once, with roughly 8.6% in the top ten. Treatment meaning: preoperative locoregional IRX-2 cytokine immunotherapy. The starting material was tumor tissue, obtained after IRX-2 immunotherapy. These receptors were taken from a human donor with breast cancer.

This chain uses TRBV27 with TRBJ2-7; D is ambiguous. This CDR3 comprises 14 residues. V was clipped by 3 bases and J by 0 bases, with 9 bases between them. Germline CDR1 reads MNHEY; CDR2 reads SMNVEV (reference sequence). As DNA, the CDR3 is TGTGCCAGCAGTTTTTCGGTCAACTCCTACGAGCAGTACTTC. Its protein product is CASSFSVNSYEQYF.

V usage is TRBV7-8 and J usage is TRBJ1-4, with 7 bases identical to TRBD1. The V gene end was trimmed by 3 bases and the J gene end by 8 bases; junction bases not matched to a gene: 6. The germline CDR1 and CDR2 sequences are SGHVS and FQNEAQ. The CDR3 is made up of 14 amino acids. DNA for the CDR3: TGTGCCAGCAGCTTCCAGGGGGTGGAGGAAAAACTGTTTTTT. Its translation is CASSFQGVEEKLFF.

The chain joins TRBV20-1 to TRBJ2-4; possibly TRBD1 for D (6 bases). Trimming took 3 bases from V and 13 from J, leaving 13 bases between them. Germline loops: CDR1 DFQATT, CDR2 SNEGSKA (reference sequence). The CDR3 has 11 amino acids. CDR3 nucleotides: TGCAGTGCTAGGCAGGGGATGAGGCAGTACTTC. Its translation: CSARQGMRQYF.

The V call is TRBV7-6, the J call TRBJ1-2, with no clear D. V was pared by 3 bases and J by 4 bases, with 6 bases between. This CDR3 contains 12 residues. Germline V gene lookup returns CDR1 SGHVS and CDR2 FNYEAQ. CDR3 amino acids: CASSFDSYGYTF. The CDR3 bases are TGTGCCAGCAGCTTTGATAGCTATGGCTACACCTTC.

The chain uses TRBV28 and TRBJ1-5, with D perhaps matching TRBD1 (5 bases). CDR3 length: 15 residues. Germline lookup yields CDR1 MDHEN and CDR2 SYDVKM. V was shortened by 7 bases and J by 7 bases, with 20 bases between the two germline ends. CDR3 sequence: CASTIRGGAPQPQHF. In nucleotides, the CDR3 is TGTGCCAGCACGATTCGGGGAGGGGCCCCCCAGCCCCAGCATTTT.

The chain has TRBV10-1 and TRBJ2-7; TRBD2 might be the D (6 bases). The CDR3 covers 14 residues. Germline values: CDR1 WNHNN, CDR2 SYGVQD (reference sequence). Trimming removed 3 bases from V and 2 bases from J, with 11 bases in between. CDR3 protein: CASSEGAGPYEQYF. The DNA of the CDR3 is TGCGCCAGCAGTGAAGGTGCGGGGCCCTACGAGCAGTACTTC.

The rearrangement joins TRBV28 to TRBJ1-1; 9 bases map to TRBD1. V dropped 1 base and J dropped 1; count of bases not matched to a gene: 4. CDR1 is MDHEN and CDR2 is SYDVKM in the germline V gene. The CDR3 runs to 16 residues. CDR3 residues: CASSLFPGQGNTEAFF. In nucleotides, the CDR3 is TGTGCCAGCAGTTTATTTCCGGGACAGGGGAACACTGAAGCTTTCTTT.

The chain links TRBV5-1 to TRBJ2-1; D might be TRBD1 (5 bases). The ends were cut back, 0 bases at V and 10 bases at J, with 26 bases in the middle. The CDR3 is 18 amino acids. CDR1 is SGHRS, CDR2 YFSETQ, per germline. CDR3 sequence (DNA): TGCGCCAGCAGCTTGGGTCCCTTTATGACAGTATTAGGCGGAGAGCAGTTCTTC. This translates into CASSLGPFMTVLGGEQFF.

The chain carries TRBV7-2 and TRBJ2-1; D possibly matches TRBD1 or TRBD2 (5 bases each). With 6 bases removed from V and 0 bases from J, the gap between germline ends came to 9 bases. The CDR3 has 14 residues. Germline loops: CDR1 SGHTA, CDR2 FQGNSA. CDR3 region: CASRPGSSYNEQFF. In DNA, the CDR3 is TGTGCCAGCAGGCCAGGGAGCTCCTACAATGAGCAGTTCTTC.

This clone showed up just a few times. The chain links TRBV7-9 to TRBJ2-1, with 7 bases matching TRBD2. The CDR3 loop spans 18 amino acids. Germline lookup yields CDR1 SEHNR and CDR2 FQNEAQ (reference sequence). V shed 1 base and J 0 bases; nucleotides not matched to a gene: 9. The CDR3 bases are TGTGCCAGCAGCTTAGAGGGTCTAGCGGCTAGCTCCTACAATGAGCAGTTCTTC. It encodes CASSLEGLAASSYNEQFF. Together with reference TRBV7-9 and TRBJ2-1, the CDR3 gives the full variable domain: DTGVSQNPRHKITKRGQNVTFRCDPISEHNRLYWYRQTLGQGPEFLTYFQNEAQLEKSRLLSDRFSAERPKGSFSTLEIQRTEQGDSAMYLCASSLEGLAASSYNEQFFGPGTRLTVL.

V usage is TRBV7-9 and J usage is TRBJ2-5; TRBD2 matches at 8 bases. V trimming: 1 base; J trimming: 5 bases; junction bases outside the gene matches: 3. CDR3 size: 14 residues. Looked up from germline, CDR1 is SEHNR and CDR2 is FQNEAQ (reference sequence). The CDR3 DNA follows: TGTGCCAGCAGCTTAGGGGCTAGCGGGGAGACCCAGTACTTC. Translated, it gives CASSLGASGETQYF.

This clone was counted between two and nine times. The V and J genes are TRBV4-1 and TRBJ1-2; possible D gene TRBD1, 5 bases. There are 15 residues in the CDR3. The germline V gene encodes CDR1 MGHRA and CDR2 YSYEKL. The V gene lost 0 bases and the J gene lost 3 bases, with 11 bases spanning the gap. CDR3 nucleotides: TGCGCCAGCAGCCAAGATTCTGGGGGTTACTATGGCTACACCTTC. The encoded protein is CASSQDSGGYYGYTF.

This clone was observed once. The chain couples TRBV2 to TRBJ1-1, with D unresolved. Trimming stripped 1 base from V and 7 bases from J, with 1 base between. CDR1 SNHLY and CDR2 FYNNEI come from the germline V gene. This CDR3 has 10 amino acids. Written as DNA, the CDR3 is TGTGCCAGCAGTGAAGTTGAAGCTTTCTTT. This sequence encodes CASSEVEAFF. The whole variable domain, remainder taken from reference TRBV2 and TRBJ1-1, is EPEVTQTPSHQVTQMGQEVILRCVPISNHLYFYWYRQILGQKVEFLVSFYNNEISEKSEIFDDQFSVERPDGSNFTLKIRSTKLEDSAMYFCASSEVEAFFGQGTRLTVV.

The rearrangement uses TRBV18 and TRBJ1-5; 7 bases are a match to TRBD1. This CDR3 is built from 15 residues. The V gene end was trimmed by 3 bases and the J gene end by 2 bases; junction bases not matched to a gene: 4. The germline CDR1 and CDR2 sequences are KGHSH and LQKENI. The CDR3 loop is CASSPGQGGNQPQHF. The CDR3 bases are TGTGCCAGCTCACCGGGGCAGGGGGGCAATCAGCCCCAGCATTTT.

The chain joins TRBV2 to TRBJ1-3; 9 nucleotides line up with TRBD1. This CDR3 has 15 amino acids. Germline assignment: CDR1 SNHLY and CDR2 FYNNEI. V lost 6 bases and J lost 4; bases outside the gene matches: 7. CDR3 in amino acids: CASSVQGAKGNTIYF. The CDR3 DNA follows: TGTGCCAGCAGCGTACAGGGGGCGAAGGGAAACACCATATATTTT.

This rearrangement joins TRBV9 to TRBJ1-1; D ambiguous. The CDR3 runs 13 residues. Germline V gives CDR1 SGDLS, CDR2 YYNGEE. Trimming cost V 3 bases and J 1 base, with 7 bases left between them. This CDR3 reads CASSDAGNTEAFF. As DNA, the CDR3 is TGTGCCAGCAGCGACGCAGGGAACACTGAAGCTTTCTTT.

This clone came up a few times. The V call is TRBV18, the J call TRBJ1-6; no clear D. CDR3 length equals 16 residues. In germline, CDR1 is KGHSH, CDR2 LQKENI. Trimming stripped 3 bases from V and 0 bases from J, with 9 bases between. The CDR3 nucleotides read TGTGCCAGCTCACCTAGGTCTAGCTCCTATAATTCACCCCTCCACTTT. As protein: CASSPRSSSYNSPLHF.

V gene TRBV5-5 combines with J gene TRBJ2-6, with 7 bases that match TRBD2. This CDR3 region has 18 residues. Per germline, CDR1 SGHKS and CDR2 YYEKEE (reference sequence). Germline trimming cut 3 bases from V and 0 bases from J; bases unmatched to any gene: 9. The CDR3 sequence: CASSSLAGTASGANVLTF. As DNA, the CDR3 is TGTGCCAGCAGCTCATTAGCGGGTACTGCCTCTGGGGCCAACGTCCTGACTTTC. The full variable domain, its missing parts supplied by reference TRBV5-5 and TRBJ2-6, is DAGVTQSPTHLIKTRGQQVTLRCSPISGHKSVSWYQQVLGQGPQFIFQYYEKEERGRGNFPDRFSARQFPNYSSELNVNALLLGDSALYLCASSSLAGTASGANVLTFGAGSRLTVL.

The rearrangement joins TRBV7-2 to TRBJ2-7; a weak D match, TRBD1 (6 bases). Germline V gene sequence: CDR1 SGHTA, CDR2 FQGNSA. V dropped 5 bases and J dropped 5 bases, with 13 bases sitting between them. The CDR3 contains 13 residues. CDR3 protein: CASSVQGSHEQYF. CDR3 nucleotide sequence: TGTGCCAGCAGCGTTCAGGGGTCCCACGAGCAGTACTTC.

The CDR3 bases are TGTGCCACCAGCAGAGAGAACGGGGGGGTAGGGGGCTACACCTTC. Protein product: CATSRENGGVGGYTF. The chain has TRBV15 and TRBJ1-2, with D perhaps matching TRBD1 (5 bases). The CDR3 sequence is 15 residues long. CDR1 and CDR2 (germline): LNHNV, YYDKDF (reference sequence). The ends were cut back, 0 bases at V and 8 bases at J, with 16 bases in the middle.

This clone was detected only a few times. The chain uses TRBV7-3 and TRBJ1-1; no firm D call. Trimming took off 2 bases at V and 7 bases at J, with 8 bases between the two ends. Germline V gene data show CDR1 as SGHTA and CDR2 as FQGTGA. CDR3 length: 12 residues. The CDR3 DNA is TGTGCCAGCAGCTTAGAACAACGTGAAGCTTTCTTT. As protein: CASSLEQREAFF.

CDR3 DNA sequence: TGTGCCAGCACGAGTAGCGGATACGAGCAGTACTTC. This encodes CASTSSGYEQYF. The V call is TRBV2, the J call TRBJ2-7, with D possibly being TRBD2 (6 bases). Germline V lookup: CDR1 SNHLY, CDR2 FYNNEI. The CDR3 is made up of 12 amino acids. V shed 7 bases and J shed 4 bases, with 11 bases lying between them. The full variable domain, with the rest looked up from reference TRBV2 and TRBJ2-7, is EPEVTQTPSHQVTQMGQEVILRCVPISNHLYFYWYRQILGQKVEFLVSFYNNEISEKSEIFDDQFSVERPDGSNFTLKIRSTKLEDSAMYFCASTSSGYEQYFGPGTRLTVT.

The chain couples TRBV5-1 to TRBJ1-6; 11 bases map to TRBD1. The CDR3 is 15 residues long. Unmatched junction bases numbered 7, after V lost 4 bases and J lost 10 bases. Per germline, CDR1 SGHRS and CDR2 YFSETQ. CDR3 in DNA: TGCGCCAGCAGCGGGGGACAGGGGGGCTTGTCACCCCTCCACTTT. The encoded protein is CASSGGQGGLSPLHF.

V is TRBV25-1 and J is TRBJ2-2; no clear D gene. The V gene lost 5 bases and the J gene lost 0 bases, with 7 bases spanning the gap. CDR1 and CDR2 from the germline V gene are MGHDK and SYGVNS. This CDR3 is built from 14 residues. The CDR3 sequence is CASSLLANTGELFF. The CDR3, as DNA: TGTGCCAGCAGTTTACTCGCGAACACCGGGGAGCTGTTTTTT.

The chain recombines TRBV9 with TRBJ2-3; weak D call: TRBD1 (5 bases). The ends were cut back, 4 bases at V and 5 bases at J, with 11 bases in the middle. Germline CDR1 SGDLS, CDR2 YYNGEE. The CDR3 is 13 amino acids. CDR3 nucleotides: TGTGCCAGCAGCCAGCAGGGATTAGATACGCAGTATTTT. This gives the protein CASSQQGLDTQYF.

The table lists this clone with a few counts. The rearrangement uses TRBV10-2 and TRBJ1-5; a possible D gene is TRBD1 (6 bases). Germline CDR1 WSHSY, CDR2 SAAADI. The V end lost 7 bases, the J end lost 6 bases, and 10 bases lay between the germline ends. The length of the CDR3 is 12 residues. CDR3 in DNA: TGCGCCAGCAAAGGGGGAACTCAGCCCCAGCATTTT. It is translated as CASKGGTQPQHF.

The V call is TRBV6-1, the J call TRBJ1-1, with a weak D call TRBD1 (5 bases). Trimming removed 4 bases at V and 4 bases at J, with 13 bases between. Germline V gene lookup returns CDR1 MNHNS and CDR2 SASEGT. CDR3 size: 14 residues. The CDR3 loop is CASSGTRMATEAFF. The CDR3, as DNA: TGTGCCAGCAGTGGGACACGGATGGCCACTGAAGCTTTCTTT.

The chain recombines TRBV5-6 with TRBJ2-7, with unresolved D. The CDR3 contains 13 residues. V was trimmed by 4 bases and J by 5 bases, leaving 13 bases between them. Germline V gives CDR1 SGHDT, CDR2 YYEEEE. CDR3 residues: CASSPLFLNEQYF. CDR3 DNA sequence: TGTGCCAGCAGCCCCCTTTTCCTCAACGAGCAGTACTTC.

This chain uses TRBV23-1 with TRBJ1-3; 8 bases match TRBD1. TRBV23-1 is known as an ORF, though its function is uncertain. This CDR3 is built from 17 residues. J lost 3 bases, V lost 2 bases, and 9 bases had no gene match. CDR3 region: CASSQQPDREDGNTIYF. The CDR3 DNA is TGCGCCAGCAGTCAACAACCGGACAGGGAGGATGGAAACACCATATATTTT.

The chain uses TRBV2 and TRBJ2-3; D gene unclear. The length of the CDR3 is 13 residues. Trimming pared 4 bases from V and 5 bases from J, leaving 10 bases between. Per germline, CDR1 SNHLY and CDR2 FYNNEI. As DNA, the CDR3 is TGTGCCAGCAGTGTAGCCCCGGGAGATACGCAGTATTTT. Its protein is CASSVAPGDTQYF.

This clone was seen only once. This rearrangement joins TRBV5-1 to TRBJ2-3; 8 bases agree with TRBD1. The CDR3 is 15 residues long. The V segment lost 4 bases and the J segment 4 bases; nucleotides outside the gene matches: 8. Germline lookup yields CDR1 SGHRS and CDR2 YFSETQ. The CDR3 region is CASSPRGPSADTQYF. CDR3 nucleotide sequence: TGCGCCAGCAGCCCCAGGGGGCCTTCCGCAGATACGCAGTATTTT.

The chain uses TRBV30 and TRBJ1-1, with TRBD1 matching 11 bases. V shed 5 bases, J shed 3 bases, and the junction held 11 bases outside the gene matches. CDR1 is GTSNPN, CDR2 SVGIG, per germline (reference sequence). The CDR3 spans 16 residues. CDR3 amino acids: CAWGTSPGQGDTEAFF. The CDR3 bases are TGTGCCTGGGGGACTTCTCCGGGACAGGGGGACACTGAAGCTTTCTTT. The full variable domain, completed using reference TRBV30 and TRBJ1-1, is SQTIHQWPATLVQPVGSPLSLECTVEGTSNPNLYWYRQAAGRGLQLLFYSVGIGQISSEVPQNLSASRPQDRQFILSSKKLLLSDSGFYLCAWGTSPGQGDTEAFFGQGTRLTVV.